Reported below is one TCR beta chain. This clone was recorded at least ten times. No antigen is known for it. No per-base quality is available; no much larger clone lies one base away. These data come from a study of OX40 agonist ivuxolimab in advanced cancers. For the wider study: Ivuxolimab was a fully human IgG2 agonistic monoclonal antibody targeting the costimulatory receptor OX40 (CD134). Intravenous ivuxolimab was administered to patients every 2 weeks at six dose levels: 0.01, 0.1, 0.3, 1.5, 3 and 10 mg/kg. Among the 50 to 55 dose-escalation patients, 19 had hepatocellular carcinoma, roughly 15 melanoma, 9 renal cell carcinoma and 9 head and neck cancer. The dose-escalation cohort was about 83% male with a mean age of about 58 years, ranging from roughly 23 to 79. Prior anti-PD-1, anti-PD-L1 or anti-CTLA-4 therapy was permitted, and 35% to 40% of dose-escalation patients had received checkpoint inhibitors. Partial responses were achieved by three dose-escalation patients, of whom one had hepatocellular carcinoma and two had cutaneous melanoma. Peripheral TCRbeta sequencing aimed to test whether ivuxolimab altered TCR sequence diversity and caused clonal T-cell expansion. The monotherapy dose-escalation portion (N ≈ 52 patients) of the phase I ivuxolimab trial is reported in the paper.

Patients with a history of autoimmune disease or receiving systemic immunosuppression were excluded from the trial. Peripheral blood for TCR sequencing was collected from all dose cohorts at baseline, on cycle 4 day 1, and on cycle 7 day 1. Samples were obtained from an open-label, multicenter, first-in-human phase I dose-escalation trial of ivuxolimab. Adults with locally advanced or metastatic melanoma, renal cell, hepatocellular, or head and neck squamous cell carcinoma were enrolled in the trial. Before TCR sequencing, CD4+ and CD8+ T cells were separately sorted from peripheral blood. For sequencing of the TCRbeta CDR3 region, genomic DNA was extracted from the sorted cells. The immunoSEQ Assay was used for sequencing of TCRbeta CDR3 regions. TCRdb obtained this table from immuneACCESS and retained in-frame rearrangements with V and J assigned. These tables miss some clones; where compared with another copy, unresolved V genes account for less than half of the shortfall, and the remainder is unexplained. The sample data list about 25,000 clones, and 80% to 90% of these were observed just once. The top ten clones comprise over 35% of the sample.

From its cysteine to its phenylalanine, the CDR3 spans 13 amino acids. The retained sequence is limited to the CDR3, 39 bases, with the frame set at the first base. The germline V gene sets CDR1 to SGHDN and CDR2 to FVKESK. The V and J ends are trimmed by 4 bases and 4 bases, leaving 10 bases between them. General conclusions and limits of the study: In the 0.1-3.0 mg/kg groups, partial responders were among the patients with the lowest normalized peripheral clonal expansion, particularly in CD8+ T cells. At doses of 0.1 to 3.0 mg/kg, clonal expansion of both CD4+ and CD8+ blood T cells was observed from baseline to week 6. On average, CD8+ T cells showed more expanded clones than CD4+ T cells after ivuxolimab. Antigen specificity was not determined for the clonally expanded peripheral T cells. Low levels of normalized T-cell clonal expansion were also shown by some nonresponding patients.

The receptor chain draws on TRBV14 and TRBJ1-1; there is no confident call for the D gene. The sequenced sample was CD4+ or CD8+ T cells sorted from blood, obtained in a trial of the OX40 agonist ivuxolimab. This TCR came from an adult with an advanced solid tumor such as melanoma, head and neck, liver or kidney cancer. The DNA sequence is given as TGTGCCAGCAGCCTCTCAAGGGCCACTGAAGCTTTCTTT. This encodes CASSLSRATEAFF.